The following is a T cell receptor beta chain sequence with its context. Single viable CD3+CD4+CD8-CD45RO+ cells were sorted as the memory CD4+ T cells. Serum IgG to CMV pp150, pp28, p38 and p52 defined serostatus. The data belong to a study of memory CD4+ T cells and cytomegalovirus serostatus. The protocol was immunoSEQ multiplex PCR, while the TCRdb copy is restricted to in-frame clones and leaves out a portion. The table has 55,000 to 65,000 clones, roughly 85% seen once. This CDR3 has 15 amino acids. The V gene lost 4 bases and the J gene lost 1 base, with 14 bases spanning the gap. Germline V gene lookup returns CDR1 SGHNT and CDR2 YYREEE (reference sequence).

The V and J genes are TRBV5-4 and TRBJ1-2, with D unresolved. The clonotype originates from an adult in good health and CMV-seronegative. Some clones in this sample may be carry-over from other donors' samples. Sequences were obtained from memory CD4+ T cells from blood. CDR3 nucleotides: TGTGCCAGCAGCCCGGGTGGCAGTTTTAACTATGGCTACACCTTC. Its protein is CASSPGGSFNYGYTF. The full variable domain, in which reference TRBV5-4 and TRBJ1-2 provide the parts outside the CDR3, is ETGVTQSPTHLIKTRGQQVTLRCSSQSGHNTVSWYQQALGQGPQFIFQYYREEENGRGNFPPRFSGLQFPNYSSELNVNALELDDSALYLCASSPGGSFNYGYTFGSGTRLTVV.